The present T cell receptor (beta chain) was sequenced within a study of blood T cell repertoires in COVID-19. Turning to the study itself: The origin of the acute and convalescent COVID-19 samples was the United States, Italy and Spain.

Germline CDR1 LNHDA, CDR2 SQIVND (reference sequence). Trimming shortened V by 4 bases and J by 3 bases, and 10 bases separated the two germline ends. The CDR3 runs 14 residues. Per the study methods: Cell counts per sample came from amplifying reference gene primers. Libraries were prepared by immunoSEQ multiplex PCR; TCRdb keeps only in-frame clonotypes and omits some of them. The V and J calls and clone size were taken over from that table, and D and trimming were inferred from the DNA. The table includes 55,000 to 70,000 clones, around 80% detected once. The sequence was obtained from a man at least 80 years old with acute or convalescent COVID-19. Sequencing was performed on peripheral blood. The chain employs TRBV19 and TRBJ2-1, with TRBD2 as a possible D gene (6 bases). CDR3 DNA: TGTGCCAGTAGTAGAGTAGCGGTCTACAATGAGCAGTTCTTC. Protein sequence: CASSRVAVYNEQFF. The whole variable domain, filled in from reference TRBV19 and TRBJ2-1, reads DGGITQSPKYLFRKEGQNVTLSCEQNLNHDAMYWYRQDPGQGLRLIYYSQIVNDFQKGDIAEGYSVSREKKESFPLTVTSAQKNPTAFYLCASSRVAVYNEQFFGPGTRLTVL.